This T cell receptor (beta chain) was sequenced during a study of T-cell memory formation after mild COVID-19. Employing constant-segment primers, 5'RACE generated TCR alpha and TCR beta cDNA libraries bearing sample barcodes and UMIs. TCRdb re-derived calls from the 5' RACE reads in MiXCR, one entry per CDR3 protein. The table includes 80,000 to 95,000 distinct CDR3 sequences, nearly 25% detected once. This CDR3 is 16 amino acids long. V shed 5 bases and J 0 bases; nucleotides not matched to a gene: 7. Germline V gene lookup returns CDR1 LNHNV and CDR2 YYDKDF (reference sequence). Many counts were recorded for this clonotype.

This clonotype originated in a young man who had mild COVID-19 (a few samples of this study predate the infection). Cell type and time point are not known. The sequenced sample was PBMCs or a T cell subset sorted from them (not recorded which). The V gene is TRBV15, the J gene TRBJ2-5; 9 bases fit TRBD1. The CDR3 spells CATSPLGQGDQETQYF. As DNA, the CDR3 is TGTGCCACCAGCCCGCTGGGACAGGGTGACCAAGAGACCCAGTACTTC.